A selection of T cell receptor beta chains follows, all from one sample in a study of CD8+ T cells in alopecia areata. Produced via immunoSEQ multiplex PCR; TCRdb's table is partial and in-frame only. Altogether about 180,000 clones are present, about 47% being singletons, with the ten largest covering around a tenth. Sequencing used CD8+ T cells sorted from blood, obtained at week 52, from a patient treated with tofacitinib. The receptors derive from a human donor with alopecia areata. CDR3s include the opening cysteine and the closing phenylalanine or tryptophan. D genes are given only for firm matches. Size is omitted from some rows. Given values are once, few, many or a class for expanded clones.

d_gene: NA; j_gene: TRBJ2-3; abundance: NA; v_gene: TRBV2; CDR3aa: CASSPQWQEEDTQYF; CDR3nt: TGTGCCAGCAGCCCGCAGTGGCAGGAGGAAGATACGCAGTATTTT
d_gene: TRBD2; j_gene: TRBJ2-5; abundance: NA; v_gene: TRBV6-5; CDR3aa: CASSHSGGETQYF; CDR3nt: TGTGCCAGCAGCCACTCGGGGGGGGAGACCCAGTACTTC
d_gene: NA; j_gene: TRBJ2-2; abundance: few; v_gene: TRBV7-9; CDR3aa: CASSFRDTDTGELFF; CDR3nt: TGTGCCAGCAGCTTCCGGGACACCGACACCGGGGAGCTGTTTTTT
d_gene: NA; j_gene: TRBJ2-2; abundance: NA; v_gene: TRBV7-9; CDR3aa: CASSQETDNTGELFF; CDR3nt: TGTGCCAGCAGCCAAGAAACCGATAACACCGGGGAGCTGTTTTTT
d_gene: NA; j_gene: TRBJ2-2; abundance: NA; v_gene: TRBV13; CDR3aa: CASSSKYTGELFF; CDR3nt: TGTGCCAGCAGCAGTAAATACACCGGGGAGCTGTTTTTT
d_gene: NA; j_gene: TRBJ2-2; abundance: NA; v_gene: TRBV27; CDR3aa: CASRRQTSTGELFF; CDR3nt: TGTGCCAGCAGGCGACAGACCAGTACCGGGGAGCTGTTTTTT
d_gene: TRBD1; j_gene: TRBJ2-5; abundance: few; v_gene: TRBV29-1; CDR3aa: CSVERQGRQETQYF; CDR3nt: TGCAGCGTTGAAAGACAGGGACGCCAAGAGACCCAGTACTTC
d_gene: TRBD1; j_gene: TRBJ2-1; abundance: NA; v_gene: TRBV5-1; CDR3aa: CASSSSPTGNLWDEQFF; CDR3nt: TGCGCCAGCAGCTCCTCTCCGACAGGGAATCTTTGGGATGAGCAGTTCTTC
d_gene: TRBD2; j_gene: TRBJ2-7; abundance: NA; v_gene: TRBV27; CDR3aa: CASSPLAEVYEQYF; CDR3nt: TGTGCCAGCAGTCCCCTAGCGGAGGTCTACGAGCAGTACTTC
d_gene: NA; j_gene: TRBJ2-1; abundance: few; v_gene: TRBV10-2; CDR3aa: CASTPGVYNEQFF; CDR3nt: TGCGCCAGCACCCCCGGGGTCTACAATGAGCAGTTCTTC
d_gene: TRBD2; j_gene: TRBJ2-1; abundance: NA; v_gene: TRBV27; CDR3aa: CASSLGSGVVEQFF; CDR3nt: TGTGCCAGCAGTTTAGGTAGCGGGGTGGTTGAGCAGTTCTTC
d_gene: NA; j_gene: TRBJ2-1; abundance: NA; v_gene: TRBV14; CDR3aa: CASSQNLGSSYNEQFF; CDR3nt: TGTGCCAGCAGCCAAAATTTAGGCAGCTCCTACAATGAGCAGTTCTTC
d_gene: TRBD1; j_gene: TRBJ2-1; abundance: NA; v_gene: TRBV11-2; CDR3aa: CASSLVQGASYNEQFF; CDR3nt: TGTGCCAGCAGCTTAGTACAGGGGGCTTCCTACAATGAGCAGTTCTTC
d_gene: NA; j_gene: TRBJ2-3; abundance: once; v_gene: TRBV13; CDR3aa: CASSLGAGPSTDTQYF; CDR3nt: TGTGCCAGCAGCTTAGGGGCGGGGCCGAGCACAGATACGCAGTATTTT
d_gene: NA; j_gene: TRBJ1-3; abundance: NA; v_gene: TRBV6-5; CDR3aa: CASSLGVGNTIYF; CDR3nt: TGTGCCAGCAGTTTGGGCGTCGGAAACACCATATATTTT
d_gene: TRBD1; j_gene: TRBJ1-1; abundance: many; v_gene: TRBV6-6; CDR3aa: CASSLQGNRNTEAFF; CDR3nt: TGTGCCAGCAGTCTACAGGGGAATAGGAACACTGAAGCTTTCTTT
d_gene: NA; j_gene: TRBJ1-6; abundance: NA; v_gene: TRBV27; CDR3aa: CASSLATPSSYNSPLHF; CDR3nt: TGTGCCAGCAGTTTAGCGACTCCCAGCTCCTATAATTCACCCCTCCACTTT
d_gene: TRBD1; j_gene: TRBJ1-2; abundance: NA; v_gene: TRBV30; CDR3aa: CAWSGTGGNYGYTF; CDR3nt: TGTGCCTGGAGTGGTACAGGGGGCAACTATGGCTACACCTTC
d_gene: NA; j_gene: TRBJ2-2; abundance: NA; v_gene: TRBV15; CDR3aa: CATSTRENTGELFF; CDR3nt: TGTGCCACCAGCACCAGGGAGAACACCGGGGAGCTGTTTTTT
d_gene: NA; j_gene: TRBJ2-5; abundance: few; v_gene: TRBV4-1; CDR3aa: CASSQDSWGRRETQYF; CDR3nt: TGCGCCAGCAGCCAAGATAGTTGGGGCAGAAGGGAGACCCAGTACTTC
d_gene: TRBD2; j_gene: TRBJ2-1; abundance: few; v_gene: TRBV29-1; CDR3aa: CSVEPRGDSYNEQFF; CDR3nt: TGCAGCGTTGAACCCCGGGGGGACTCCTACAATGAGCAGTTCTTC
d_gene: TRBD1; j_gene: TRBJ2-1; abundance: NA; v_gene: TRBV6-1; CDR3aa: CASRPGQGVGNEQFF; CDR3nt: TGTGCCAGCAGACCCGGACAGGGCGTAGGGAATGAGCAGTTCTTC
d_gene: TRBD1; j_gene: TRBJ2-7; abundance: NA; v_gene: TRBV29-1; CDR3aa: CSVEGGQLYEQYF; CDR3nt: TGCAGCGTTGAAGGGGGACAGCTTTACGAGCAGTACTTC
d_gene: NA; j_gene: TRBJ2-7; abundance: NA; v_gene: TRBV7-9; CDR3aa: CASSLPQGNEQYF; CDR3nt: TGTGCCAGCAGCTTACCACAGGGCAACGAGCAGTACTTC
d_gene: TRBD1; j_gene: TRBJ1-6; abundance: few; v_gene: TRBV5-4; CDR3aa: CASSDTGDSPLHF; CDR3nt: TGTGCCAGCAGCGACACAGGGGATTCACCCCTCCACTTT
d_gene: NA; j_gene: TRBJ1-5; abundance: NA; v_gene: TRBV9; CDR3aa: CASSPSYSNQPQHF; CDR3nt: TGTGCCAGCAGCCCCAGCTATAGCAATCAGCCCCAGCATTTT
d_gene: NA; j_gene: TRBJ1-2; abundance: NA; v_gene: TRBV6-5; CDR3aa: CASSSGRHYGYTF; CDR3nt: TGTGCCAGCAGTTCGGGGAGGCACTATGGCTACACCTTC
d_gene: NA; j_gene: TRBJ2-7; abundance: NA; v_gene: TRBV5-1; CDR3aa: CASSLGGTTLPYEQYF; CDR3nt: TGCGCCAGCAGCTTGGGTGGGACAACACTACCCTACGAGCAGTACTTC
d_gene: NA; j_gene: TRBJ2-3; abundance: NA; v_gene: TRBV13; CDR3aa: CASSLTSTDTQYF; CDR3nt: TGTGCCAGCAGCTTAACAAGCACAGATACGCAGTATTTT
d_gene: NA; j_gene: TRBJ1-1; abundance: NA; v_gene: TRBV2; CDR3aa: CASSEANTEAFF; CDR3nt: TGTGCCAGCAGTGAGGCGAACACTGAAGCTTTCTTT
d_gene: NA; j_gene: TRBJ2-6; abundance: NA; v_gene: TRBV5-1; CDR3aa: CASSVDSSGANVLTF; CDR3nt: TGCGCCAGCAGCGTAGACAGCTCTGGGGCCAACGTCCTGACTTTC
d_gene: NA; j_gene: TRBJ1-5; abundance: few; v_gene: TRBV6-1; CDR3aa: CAISDGELDQPQHF; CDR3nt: TGTGCCATCAGCGACGGGGAACTTGATCAGCCCCAGCATTTT
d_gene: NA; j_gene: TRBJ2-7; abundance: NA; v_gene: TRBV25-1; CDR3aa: CASSEVGAPNEQYF; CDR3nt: TGTGCCAGCAGTGAAGTTGGGGCTCCCAACGAGCAGTACTTC
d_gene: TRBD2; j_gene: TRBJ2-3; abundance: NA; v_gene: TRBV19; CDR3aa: CASSLGLAGVITDTQYF; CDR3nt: TGTGCCAGTAGTTTGGGACTAGCGGGGGTCATCACAGATACGCAGTATTTT
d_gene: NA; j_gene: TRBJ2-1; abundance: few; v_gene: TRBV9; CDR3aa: CASSVGERWLQFF; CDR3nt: TGTGCCAGCAGCGTAGGTGAGCGCTGGCTGCAGTTCTTC
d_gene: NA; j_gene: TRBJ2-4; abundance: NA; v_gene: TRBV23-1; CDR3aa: CASSLPGKNIQYF; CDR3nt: TGCGCCAGCAGTCTGCCGGGCAAAAACATTCAGTACTTC
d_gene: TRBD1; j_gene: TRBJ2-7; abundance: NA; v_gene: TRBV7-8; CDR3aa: CASSLDKDRGLVGEQYF; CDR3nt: TGTGCCAGCAGCTTAGACAAAGACAGGGGGCTTGTGGGCGAGCAGTACTTC
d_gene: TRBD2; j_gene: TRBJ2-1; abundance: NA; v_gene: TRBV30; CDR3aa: CAWSPGLAGFVGNEQFF; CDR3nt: TGTGCCTGGAGTCCGGGACTAGCGGGGTTTGTTGGGAATGAGCAGTTCTTC
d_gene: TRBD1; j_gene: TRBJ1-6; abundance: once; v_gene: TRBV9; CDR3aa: CASSVEGTGVSPLHF; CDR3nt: TGTGCCAGCAGCGTAGAAGGGACAGGGGTTTCACCCCTCCACTTT
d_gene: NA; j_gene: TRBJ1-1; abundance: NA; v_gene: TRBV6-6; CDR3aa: CASSPLVSNTEAFF; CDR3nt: TGTGCCAGCAGTCCCTTAGTCTCGAACACTGAAGCTTTCTTT
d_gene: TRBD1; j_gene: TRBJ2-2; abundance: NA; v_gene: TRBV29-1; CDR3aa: CSVTTGGADTGELFF; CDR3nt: TGCAGCGTTACTACAGGGGGCGCGGACACCGGGGAGCTGTTTTTT
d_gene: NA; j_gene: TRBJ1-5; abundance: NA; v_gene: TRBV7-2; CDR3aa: CASSLSSGGAEQPQHF; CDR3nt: TGTGCCAGCAGCCTCTCTTCGGGGGGGGCTGAGCAGCCCCAGCATTTT
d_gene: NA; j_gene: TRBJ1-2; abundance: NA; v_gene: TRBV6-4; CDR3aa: CASSDRGYGYTF; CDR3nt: TGTGCCAGCAGTGACAGGGGTTATGGCTACACCTTC
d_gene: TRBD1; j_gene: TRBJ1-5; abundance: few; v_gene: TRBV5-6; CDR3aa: CASSLSGQGDQPQHF; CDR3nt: TGTGCCAGCAGCTTGAGCGGACAGGGGGATCAGCCCCAGCATTTT
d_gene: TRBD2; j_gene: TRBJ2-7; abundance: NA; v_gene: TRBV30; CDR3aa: CAWSLAKWGGTYEQYF; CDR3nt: TGTGCCTGGAGTCTGGCTAAGTGGGGGGGTACCTACGAGCAGTACTTC
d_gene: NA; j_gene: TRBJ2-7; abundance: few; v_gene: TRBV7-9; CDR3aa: CASSLVGAGGEQYF; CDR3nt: TGTGCCAGCAGCTTAGTTGGGGCAGGCGGCGAGCAGTACTTC
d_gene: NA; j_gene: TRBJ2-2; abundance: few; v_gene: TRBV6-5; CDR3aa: CASSYNGGNTGELFF; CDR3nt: TGTGCCAGCAGTTACAACGGGGGGAACACCGGGGAGCTGTTTTTT
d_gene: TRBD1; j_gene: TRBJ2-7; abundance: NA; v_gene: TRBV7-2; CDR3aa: CASSLRPPGQGAYEQYF; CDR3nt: TGTGCCAGCAGCTTAAGGCCCCCGGGACAGGGGGCCTACGAGCAGTACTTC
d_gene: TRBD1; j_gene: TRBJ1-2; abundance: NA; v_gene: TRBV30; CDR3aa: CAWSVNLGQGASYTF; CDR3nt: TGTGCCTGGAGTGTAAATCTGGGACAGGGGGCCAGCTACACCTTC
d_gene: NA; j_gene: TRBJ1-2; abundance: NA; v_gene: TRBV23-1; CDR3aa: CASSPSGRFYGYTF; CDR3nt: TGCGCCAGCAGTCCCTCGGGGAGGTTCTATGGCTACACCTTC
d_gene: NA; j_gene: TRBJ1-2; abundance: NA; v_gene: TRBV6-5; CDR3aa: CASSSGGGGYTF; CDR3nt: TGTGCCAGCAGCTCCGGGGGCGGCGGCTACACCTTC
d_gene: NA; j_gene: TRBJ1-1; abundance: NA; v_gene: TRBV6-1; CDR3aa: CASSDRVNTEAFF; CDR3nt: TGTGCCAGCAGTGACAGGGTGAACACTGAAGCTTTCTTT
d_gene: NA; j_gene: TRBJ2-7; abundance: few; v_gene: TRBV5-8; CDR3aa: CASSWTVRSYEQYF; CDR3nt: TGTGCCAGCAGCTGGACAGTACGTTCCTACGAGCAGTACTTC
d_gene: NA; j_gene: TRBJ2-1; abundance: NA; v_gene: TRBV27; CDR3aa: CASSLSGVLSEQFF; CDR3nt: TGTGCCAGCAGTTTATCCGGGGTTCTTAGTGAGCAGTTCTTC
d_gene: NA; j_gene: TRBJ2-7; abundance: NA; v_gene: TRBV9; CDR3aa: CASSSRTGEVHEQYF; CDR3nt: TGTGCCAGCAGCTCACGGACGGGGGAGGTCCACGAGCAGTACTTC